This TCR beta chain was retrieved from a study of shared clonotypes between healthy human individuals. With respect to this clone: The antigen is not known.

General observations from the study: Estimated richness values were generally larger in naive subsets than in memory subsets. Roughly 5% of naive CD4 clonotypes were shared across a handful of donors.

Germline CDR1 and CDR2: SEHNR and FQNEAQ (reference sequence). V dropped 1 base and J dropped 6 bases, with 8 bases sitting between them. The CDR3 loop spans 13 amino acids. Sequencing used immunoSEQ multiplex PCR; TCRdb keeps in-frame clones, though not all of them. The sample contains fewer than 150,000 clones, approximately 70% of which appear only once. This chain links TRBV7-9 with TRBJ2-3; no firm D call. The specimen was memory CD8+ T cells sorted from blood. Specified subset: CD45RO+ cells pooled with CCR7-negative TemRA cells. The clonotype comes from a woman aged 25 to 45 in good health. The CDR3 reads CASSLVLADTQYF. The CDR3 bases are TGTGCCAGCAGCTTAGTTTTGGCGGATACGCAGTATTTT.